This T cell receptor (beta chain) emerged from a study of T cell changes during pregnancy in multiple sclerosis. Only in-frame clones appear in the TCRdb table, and some are missing; sequencing was by immunoSEQ multiplex PCR. The profile shows some 21,000 clones, approximately 90% of them singletons. This CDR3 has 14 residues. The germline gives CDR1 GTSNPN, CDR2 SVGIG (reference sequence). J gave up 8 bases and V 3 bases, and 7 bases lay outside the gene matches. The J gene is TRBJ1-4, the V gene TRBV30; 9 nucleotides agree with TRBD1. Here the sequenced sample was CD4+ T cells from peripheral blood mononuclear cells, taken in the third trimester of pregnancy. The receptor comes from a female donor with multiple sclerosis, enrolled in a pregnancy study. For the CDR3, the DNA is TGTGCCTGGAGCGTGACAGGGGGGGAAGAAAAACTGTTTTTT. It encodes CAWSVTGGEEKLFF. Filled out from reference TRBV30 and TRBJ1-4, the complete variable domain reads SQTIHQWPATLVQPVGSPLSLECTVEGTSNPNLYWYRQAAGRGLQLLFYSVGIGQISSEVPQNLSASRPQDRQFILSSKKLLLSDSGFYLCAWSVTGGEEKLFFGSGTQLSVL.